Listed below are T cell receptor beta chains from one sample, sequenced in a study of shared clonotypes between healthy human individuals. The method was immunoSEQ multiplex PCR; TCRdb's version includes in-frame clones alone and lacks a portion of them. The sample includes 630,000 or so clones, roughly 98% seen only once; the top ten take 0.3%. The sequenced material came from naive CD8+ T cells sorted from blood. The receptor set was obtained from a man aged 30 to 45 in good health. Both conserved end residues are part of each CDR3. Fields, in order: CDR3 length, J gene, V gene, CDR3 protein.

cdr3_length: 15
j_call: TRBJ2-2
v_call: TRBV7-9
cdr3_aa: CASSFRGANTGELFF

cdr3_length: 11
j_call: TRBJ1-5
v_call: TRBV27
cdr3_aa: CASSSGGPQHF

cdr3_length: 16
j_call: TRBJ2-2
v_call: TRBV2
cdr3_aa: CASSPRAGANTGELFF

cdr3_length: 15
j_call: TRBJ2-7
v_call: TRBV7-8
cdr3_aa: CASSSSGRSSYEQYF

cdr3_length: 16
j_call: TRBJ2-1
v_call: TRBV10-1
cdr3_aa: CASSESMGQGRDEQFF

cdr3_length: 15
j_call: TRBJ2-7
v_call: TRBV11-2
cdr3_aa: CASRGSGTHSYEQYF

cdr3_length: 10
j_call: TRBJ2-1
v_call: TRBV29-1
cdr3_aa: CSVEQNEQFF

cdr3_length: 14
j_call: TRBJ2-7
v_call: TRBV6-5
cdr3_aa: CASSPQGAIDEQYF

cdr3_length: 14
j_call: TRBJ2-7
v_call: TRBV7-6
cdr3_aa: CASSPRTGSYEQYF

cdr3_length: 15
j_call: TRBJ2-7
v_call: TRBV13
cdr3_aa: CASSLVGEDGYEQYF

cdr3_length: 14
j_call: TRBJ2-7
v_call: TRBV7-9
cdr3_aa: CASSLTGTAYEQYF

cdr3_length: 10
j_call: TRBJ1-5
v_call: TRBV27
cdr3_aa: CASSHQPQHF

cdr3_length: 13
j_call: TRBJ2-7
v_call: TRBV5-1
cdr3_aa: CASSSRLEDEQYF

cdr3_length: 14
j_call: TRBJ2-5
v_call: TRBV28
cdr3_aa: CASFGRAHQETQYF

cdr3_length: 16
j_call: TRBJ2-7
v_call: TRBV11-2
cdr3_aa: CASSTLRGTSSYEQYF

cdr3_length: 14
j_call: TRBJ2-2
v_call: TRBV29-1
cdr3_aa: CSVEQNDRTGELFF

cdr3_length: 16
j_call: TRBJ2-7
v_call: TRBV18
cdr3_aa: CASSLLWFGAPLEQYF

cdr3_length: 13
j_call: TRBJ2-1
v_call: TRBV29-1
cdr3_aa: CSGQGNSYNEQFF

cdr3_length: 21
j_call: TRBJ2-3
v_call: TRBV4-1
cdr3_aa: CASSQDPTSGALLLSTDTQYF

cdr3_length: 17
j_call: TRBJ2-5
v_call: TRBV7-6
cdr3_aa: CASSSDPQGEVKETQYF

cdr3_length: 14
j_call: TRBJ1-2
v_call: TRBV7-9
cdr3_aa: CASSLAIISYGYTF

cdr3_length: 15
j_call: TRBJ2-2
v_call: TRBV18
cdr3_aa: CASSPDRGDTGELFF

cdr3_length: 14
j_call: TRBJ2-1
v_call: TRBV11-3
cdr3_aa: CASSFSGRHNEQFF

cdr3_length: 14
j_call: TRBJ2-1
v_call: TRBV29-1
cdr3_aa: CSVRGTLGYNEQFF

cdr3_length: 15
j_call: TRBJ2-7
v_call: TRBV7-9
cdr3_aa: CASSSGVAGDYEQYF

cdr3_length: 15
j_call: TRBJ2-7
v_call: TRBV10-3
cdr3_aa: CAISAVGARSYEQYF

cdr3_length: 16
j_call: TRBJ2-5
v_call: TRBV2
cdr3_aa: CASSEDPDIGQETQYF

cdr3_length: 16
j_call: TRBJ2-3
v_call: TRBV7-8
cdr3_aa: CASSEGLGGRGDTQYF

cdr3_length: 11
j_call: TRBJ2-1
v_call: TRBV11-2
cdr3_aa: CASSSITEQFF

cdr3_length: 14
j_call: TRBJ2-5
v_call: TRBV19
cdr3_aa: CASSIIGGGETQYF

cdr3_length: 15
j_call: TRBJ2-3
v_call: TRBV11-2
cdr3_aa: CASSPEASEADTQYF

cdr3_length: 15
j_call: TRBJ2-1
v_call: TRBV7-9
cdr3_aa: CASSPPMTGGNEQFF

cdr3_length: 13
j_call: TRBJ2-7
v_call: TRBV27
cdr3_aa: CASRRGFSYEQYF

cdr3_length: 15
j_call: TRBJ2-7
v_call: TRBV5-5
cdr3_aa: CASSLTTGESYEQYF

cdr3_length: 15
j_call: TRBJ1-5
v_call: TRBV19
cdr3_aa: CASTSGTGLNQPQHF

cdr3_length: 15
j_call: TRBJ2-7
v_call: TRBV5-4
cdr3_aa: CASSSGTLSSYEQYF